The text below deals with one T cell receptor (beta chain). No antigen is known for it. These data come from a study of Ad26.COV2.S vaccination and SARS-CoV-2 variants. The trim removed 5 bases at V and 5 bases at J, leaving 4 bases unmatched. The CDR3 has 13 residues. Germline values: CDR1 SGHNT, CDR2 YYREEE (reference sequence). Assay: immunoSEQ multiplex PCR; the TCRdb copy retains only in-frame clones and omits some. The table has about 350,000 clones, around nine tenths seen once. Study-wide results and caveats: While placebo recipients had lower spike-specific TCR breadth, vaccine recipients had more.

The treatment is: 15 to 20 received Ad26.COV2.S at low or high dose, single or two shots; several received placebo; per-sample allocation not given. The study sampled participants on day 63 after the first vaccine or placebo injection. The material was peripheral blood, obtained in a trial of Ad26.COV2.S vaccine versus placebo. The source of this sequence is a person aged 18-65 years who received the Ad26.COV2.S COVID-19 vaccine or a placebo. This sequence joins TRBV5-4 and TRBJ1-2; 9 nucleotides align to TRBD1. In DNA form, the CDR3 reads TGTGCCAGCAGGTCGGACAGGGGATATGGCTACACCTTC. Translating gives CASRSDRGYGYTF.